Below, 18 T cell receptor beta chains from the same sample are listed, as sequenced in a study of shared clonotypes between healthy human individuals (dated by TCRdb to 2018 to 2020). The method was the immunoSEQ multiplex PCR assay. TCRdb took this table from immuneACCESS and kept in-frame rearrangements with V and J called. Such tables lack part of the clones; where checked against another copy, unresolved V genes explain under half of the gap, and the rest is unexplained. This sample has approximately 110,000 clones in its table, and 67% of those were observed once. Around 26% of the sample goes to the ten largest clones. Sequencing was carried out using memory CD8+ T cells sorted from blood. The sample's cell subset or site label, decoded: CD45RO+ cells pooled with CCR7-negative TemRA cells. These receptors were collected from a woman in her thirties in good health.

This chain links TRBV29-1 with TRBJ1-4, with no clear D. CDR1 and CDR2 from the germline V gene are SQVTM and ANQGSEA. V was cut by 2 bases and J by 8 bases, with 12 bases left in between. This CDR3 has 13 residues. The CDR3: CSVEPQEGEKLFF. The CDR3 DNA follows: TGCAGCGTTGAACCGCAGGAGGGCGAAAAACTGTTTTTT.

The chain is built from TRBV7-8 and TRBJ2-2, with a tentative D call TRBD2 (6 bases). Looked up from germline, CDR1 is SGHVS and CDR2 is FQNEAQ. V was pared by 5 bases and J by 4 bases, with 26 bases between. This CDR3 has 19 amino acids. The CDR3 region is CASSPRALMTRVITGELFF. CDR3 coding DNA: TGTGCCAGCAGCCCCCGGGCCCTCATGACTAGAGTAATCACCGGGGAGCTGTTTTTT.

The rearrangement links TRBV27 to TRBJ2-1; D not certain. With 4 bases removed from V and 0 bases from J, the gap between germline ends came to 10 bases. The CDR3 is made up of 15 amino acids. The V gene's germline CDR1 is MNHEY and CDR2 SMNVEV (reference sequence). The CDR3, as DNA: TGTGCCAGCAGTTCCTGGAAGATCTCCTACAATGAGCAGTTCTTC. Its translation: CASSSWKISYNEQFF.

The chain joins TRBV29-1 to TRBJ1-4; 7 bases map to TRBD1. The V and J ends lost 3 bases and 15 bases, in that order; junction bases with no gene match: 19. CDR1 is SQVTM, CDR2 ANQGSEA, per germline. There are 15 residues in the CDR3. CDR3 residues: CSVEDSGTSGQEVFF. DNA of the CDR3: TGCAGCGTTGAGGATTCGGGGACGAGTGGACAGGAGGTGTTTTTT.

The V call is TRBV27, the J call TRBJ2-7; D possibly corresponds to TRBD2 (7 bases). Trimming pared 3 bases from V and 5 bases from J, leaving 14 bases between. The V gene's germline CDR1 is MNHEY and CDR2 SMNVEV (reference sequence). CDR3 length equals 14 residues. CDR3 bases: TGTGCCAGCAGTTTCGGGGGGCCGTCGCACGAGCAGTACTTC. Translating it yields CASSFGGPSHEQYF.

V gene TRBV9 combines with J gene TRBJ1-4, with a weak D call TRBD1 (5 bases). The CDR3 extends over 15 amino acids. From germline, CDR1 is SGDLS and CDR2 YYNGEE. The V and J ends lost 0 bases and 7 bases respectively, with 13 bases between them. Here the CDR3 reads CASSVAGTTGEKLFF. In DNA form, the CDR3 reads TGTGCCAGCAGCGTAGCCGGGACGACTGGTGAAAAACTGTTTTTT.

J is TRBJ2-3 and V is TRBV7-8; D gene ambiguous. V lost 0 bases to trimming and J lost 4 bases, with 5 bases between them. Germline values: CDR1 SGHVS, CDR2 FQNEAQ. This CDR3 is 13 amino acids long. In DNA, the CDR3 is TGTGCCAGCAGCTTAGCTGGGGCAGATACGCAGTATTTT. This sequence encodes CASSLAGADTQYF.

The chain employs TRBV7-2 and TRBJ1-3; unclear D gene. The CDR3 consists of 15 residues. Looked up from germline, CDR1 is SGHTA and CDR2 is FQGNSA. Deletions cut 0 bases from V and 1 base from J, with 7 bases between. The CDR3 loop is CASSLAQASGNTIYF. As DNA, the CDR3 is TGTGCCAGCAGCTTAGCGCAGGCTTCTGGAAACACCATATATTTT.

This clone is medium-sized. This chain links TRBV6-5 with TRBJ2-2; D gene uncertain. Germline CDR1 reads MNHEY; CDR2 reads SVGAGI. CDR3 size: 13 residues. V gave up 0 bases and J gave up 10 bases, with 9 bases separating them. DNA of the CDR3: TGTGCCAGCAGTTACTCTGAGGTTACGGAGCTGTTTTTT. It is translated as CASSYSEVTELFF.

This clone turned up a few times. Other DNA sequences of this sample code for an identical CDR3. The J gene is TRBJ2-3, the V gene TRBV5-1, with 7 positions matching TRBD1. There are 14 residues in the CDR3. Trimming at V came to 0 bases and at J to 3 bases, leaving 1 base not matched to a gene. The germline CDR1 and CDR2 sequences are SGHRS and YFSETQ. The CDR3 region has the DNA TGCGCCAGCAGCTTGGGGACAGGAACAGATACGCAGTATTTT. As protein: CASSLGTGTDTQYF.

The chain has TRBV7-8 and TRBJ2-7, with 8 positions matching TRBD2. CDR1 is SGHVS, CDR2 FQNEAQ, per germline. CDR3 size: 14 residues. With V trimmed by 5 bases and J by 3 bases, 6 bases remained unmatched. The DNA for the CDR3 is TGTGCCAGCAGCCAAGTGGCGGGAGGCTACGAGCAGTACTTC. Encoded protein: CASSQVAGGYEQYF.

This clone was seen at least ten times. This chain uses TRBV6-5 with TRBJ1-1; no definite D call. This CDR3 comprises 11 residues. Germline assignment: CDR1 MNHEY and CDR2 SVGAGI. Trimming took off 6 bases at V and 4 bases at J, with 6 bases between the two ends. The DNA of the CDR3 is TGTGCCAGCAGGGTTGGCACTGAAGCTTTCTTT. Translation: CASRVGTEAFF.

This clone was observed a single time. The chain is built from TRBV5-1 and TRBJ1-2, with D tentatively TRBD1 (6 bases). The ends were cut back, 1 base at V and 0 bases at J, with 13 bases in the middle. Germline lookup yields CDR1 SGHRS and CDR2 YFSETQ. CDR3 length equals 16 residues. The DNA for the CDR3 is TGCGCCAGCAGCTTGAGCAGGGGCCCTGCTAACTATGGCTACACCTTC. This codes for CASSLSRGPANYGYTF.

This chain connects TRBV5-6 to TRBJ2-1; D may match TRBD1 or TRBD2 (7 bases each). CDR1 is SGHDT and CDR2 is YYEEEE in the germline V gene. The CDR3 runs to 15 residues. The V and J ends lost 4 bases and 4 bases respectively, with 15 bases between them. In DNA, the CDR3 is TGTGCCAGCAGCCCTGGGAGGGGACAGTACAATGAGCAGTTCTTC. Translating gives CASSPGRGQYNEQFF.

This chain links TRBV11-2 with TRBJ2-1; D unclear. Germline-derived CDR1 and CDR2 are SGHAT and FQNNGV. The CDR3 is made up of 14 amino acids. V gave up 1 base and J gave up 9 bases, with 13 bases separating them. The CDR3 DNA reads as TGTGCCAGCAGCTTAGTTATCCAATTCACTGAGCAGTTCTTC. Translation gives CASSLVIQFTEQFF. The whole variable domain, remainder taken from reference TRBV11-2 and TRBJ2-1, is EAGVAQSPRYKIIEKRQSVAFWCNPISGHATLYWYQQILGQGPKLLIQFQNNGVVDDSQLPKDRFSAERLKGVDSTLKIQPAKLEDSAVYLCASSLVIQFTEQFFGPGTRLTVL.

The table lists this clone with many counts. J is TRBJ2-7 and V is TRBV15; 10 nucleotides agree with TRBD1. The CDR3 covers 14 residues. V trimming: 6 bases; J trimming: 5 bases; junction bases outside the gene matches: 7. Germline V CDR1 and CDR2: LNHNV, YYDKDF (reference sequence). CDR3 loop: CATSPGTGVNEQYF. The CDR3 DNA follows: TGTGCCACCAGTCCCGGGACAGGGGTAAACGAGCAGTACTTC.

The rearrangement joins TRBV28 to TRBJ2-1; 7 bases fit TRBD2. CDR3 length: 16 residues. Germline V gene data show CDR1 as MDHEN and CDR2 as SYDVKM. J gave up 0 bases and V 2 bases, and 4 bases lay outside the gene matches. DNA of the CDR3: TGTGCCAGCAGTTTAGGGCCTAGCGGCTCCTACAATGAGCAGTTCTTC. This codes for CASSLGPSGSYNEQFF. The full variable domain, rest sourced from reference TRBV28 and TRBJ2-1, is DVKVTQSSRYLVKRTGEKVFLECVQDMDHENMFWYRQDPGLGLRLIYFSYDVKMKEKGDIPEGYSVSREKKERFSLILESASTNQTSMYLCASSLGPSGSYNEQFFGPGTRLTVL.

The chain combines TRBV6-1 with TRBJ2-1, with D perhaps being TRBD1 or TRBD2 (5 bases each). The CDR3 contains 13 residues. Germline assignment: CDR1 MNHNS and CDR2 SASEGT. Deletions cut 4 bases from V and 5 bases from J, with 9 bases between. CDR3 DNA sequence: TGTGCCAGCAGTGGGGACGAAAACAATGAGCAGTTCTTC. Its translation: CASSGDENNEQFF.